A selection of T cell receptor beta chains follows, all from one sample in a study of technical replicates of blood from several donors. Data came from immunoSEQ multiplex PCR; TCRdb stores just in-frame clones and leaves some out. The repertoire holds tens of thousands of clones, with approximately 86% as singletons. Input material: PBMCs. The receptor source for this set is a human donor in good health. Some clones in this sample may be carry-over from other donors' samples. Each CDR3 is given without its conserved first and last residue. Fields, in order: V gene, J gene, CDR3 protein.

V: TRBV4-3; J: TRBJ2-1; CDR3: ASSQGLENEQF
V: TRBV6-5; J: TRBJ2-1; CDR3: ASSYSKRGGEQF
V: TRBV10-3; J: TRBJ1-5; CDR3: AISGQDQPQH
V: TRBV5-1; J: TRBJ2-3; CDR3: ASSLKMTGGSDTQY
V: TRBV15; J: TRBJ2-3; CDR3: ATSTPQLGGDRY
V: TRBV5-1; J: TRBJ2-5; CDR3: ASSLRLAGGQETQY
V: TRBV10-3; J: TRBJ2-2; CDR3: AIRAGPLADTGELF
V: TRBV4-3; J: TRBJ2-3; CDR3: ASSQDWASQSDTQY
V: TRBV29-1; J: TRBJ2-7; CDR3: SVDFSGSYEQY
V: TRBV19; J: TRBJ2-6; CDR3: ASSPQGFGANVLT
V: TRBV9; J: TRBJ2-1; CDR3: ASSDSGNSYNEQF
V: TRBV7-2; J: TRBJ2-1; CDR3: ASRPGGHNEQF
V: TRBV16; J: TRBJ1-5; CDR3: ASTSTRNPNQPQH
V: TRBV4-1; J: TRBJ1-5; CDR3: ASSARHGSNQPQH
V: TRBV5-8; J: TRBJ1-2; CDR3: ASTELNRVGT
V: TRBV5-4; J: TRBJ2-3; CDR3: ASSGTSGGSYTDTQY
V: TRBV4-1; J: TRBJ1-3; CDR3: ASSHPGQGASGNTIY
V: TRBV7-9; J: TRBJ2-1; CDR3: ASSTTGGVKDEQF
V: TRBV10-3; J: TRBJ1-2; CDR3: AIRPGGSNLPGYT
V: TRBV21-1; J: TRBJ2-3; CDR3: ARRGGGMSTDTQY
V: TRBV7-9; J: TRBJ1-1; CDR3: ASGDWTEAF
V: TRBV7-3; J: TRBJ2-5; CDR3: ASSPGTNSETQY
V: TRBV2; J: TRBJ2-2; CDR3: ASSDVGLAGHTGELF
V: TRBV12-5; J: TRBJ1-5; CDR3: ASGLGTGGSNQPQH
V: TRBV6-5; J: TRBJ2-2; CDR3: ASRTVAGELF
V: TRBV7-2; J: TRBJ2-1; CDR3: ASSRTVNEQF
V: TRBV18; J: TRBJ2-3; CDR3: ASSPPQGVSTDTQY
V: TRBV7-2; J: TRBJ2-7; CDR3: ASSPGLAGSYEQY
V: TRBV30; J: TRBJ1-5; CDR3: AWSKTGRNQPQH
V: TRBV5-1; J: TRBJ2-7; CDR3: ASSLATGRDYEQY
V: TRBV2; J: TRBJ2-7; CDR3: ASTGGGRRPSYEQY
V: TRBV5-1; J: TRBJ2-3; CDR3: ASSFLAGEDTQY
V: TRBV4-1; J: TRBJ2-2; CDR3: ASSQGAPNTGELF
V: TRBV18; J: TRBJ2-2; CDR3: ASSPGTTNTGELF
V: TRBV5-5; J: TRBJ2-7; CDR3: ASSSLAGPLEQY
V: TRBV2; J: TRBJ2-3; CDR3: ASSYRVRTSGTDTQY
V: TRBV7-8; J: TRBJ2-1; CDR3: ASSPSGRVNEQF
V: TRBV18; J: TRBJ1-1; CDR3: ASSPAYRQNTEAF
V: TRBV4-2; J: TRBJ2-1; CDR3: ASSQDPSGRGNEQF
V: TRBV5-1; J: TRBJ2-5; CDR3: ASRFGGAEETQY
V: TRBV5-1; J: TRBJ2-3; CDR3: ASSSRDFTDTQY
V: TRBV11-2; J: TRBJ2-7; CDR3: ASSYERQSSYEQY
V: TRBV5-1; J: TRBJ2-3; CDR3: ASSPGGLRGLSDTQY
V: TRBV7-9; J: TRBJ1-5; CDR3: ASSTGPGQPQH
V: TRBV4-2; J: TRBJ2-1; CDR3: ASSQEASAQTTSHNEQF
V: TRBV10-3; J: TRBJ2-4; CDR3: ATKSGQISGGPGIQY
V: TRBV6-1; J: TRBJ2-7; CDR3: ASSDYSSYEQY
V: TRBV6-6; J: TRBJ1-1; CDR3: ASSYGTGQGSTEAF
V: TRBV7-2; J: TRBJ2-5; CDR3: ASSSDGTRGETQY
V: TRBV11-2; J: TRBJ1-2; CDR3: ASSLDGTALYGYT
V: TRBV11-2; J: TRBJ2-2; CDR3: ASRPAGTANTGELF
V: TRBV4-2; J: TRBJ2-1; CDR3: ASIGTFGSNEQF
V: TRBV5-1; J: TRBJ1-6; CDR3: ASSSQNRGRNSPLH